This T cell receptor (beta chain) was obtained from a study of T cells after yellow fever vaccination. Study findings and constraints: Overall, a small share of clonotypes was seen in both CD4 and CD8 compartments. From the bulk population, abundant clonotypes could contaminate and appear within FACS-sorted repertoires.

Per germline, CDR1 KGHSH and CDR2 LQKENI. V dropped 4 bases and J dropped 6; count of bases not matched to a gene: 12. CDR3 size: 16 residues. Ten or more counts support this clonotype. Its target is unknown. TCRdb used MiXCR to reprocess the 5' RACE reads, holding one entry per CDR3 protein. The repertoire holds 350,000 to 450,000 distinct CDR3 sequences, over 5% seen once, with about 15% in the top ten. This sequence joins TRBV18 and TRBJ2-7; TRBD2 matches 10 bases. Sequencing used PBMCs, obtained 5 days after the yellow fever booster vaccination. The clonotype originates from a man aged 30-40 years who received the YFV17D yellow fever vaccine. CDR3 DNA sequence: TGTGCCAGCTCACAAAACACCGGGACTAGCGTTCTCGAGCAGTACTTC. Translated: CASSQNTGTSVLEQYF.